Detailed here is one T cell receptor beta chain. This entry is derived from a study of T cell changes during pregnancy in multiple sclerosis. Trimming stripped 3 bases from V and 5 bases from J, with 13 bases between. This CDR3 has 14 residues. CDR1 LNHNV and CDR2 YYDKDF come from the germline V gene (reference sequence). Clones were sequenced by immunoSEQ multiplex PCR, and TCRdb holds only the in-frame ones, with some missing. The data contain around 75,000 clones, 85% to 95% of them seen just once; the ten biggest clones take up about 0.13%. The sequence derives from a female donor with multiple sclerosis, enrolled in a pregnancy study. Source: CD4+ T cells from peripheral blood mononuclear cells, taken after pregnancy. The chain joins TRBV15 to TRBJ1-1; D ambiguous. The CDR3 DNA reads TGTGCCACCAGCAGTGACCGGGAAGGGACTGAAGCTTTCTTT. It translates to CATSSDREGTEAFF.